The rows below give T cell receptor beta chains drawn from one sample of a study of cytomegalovirus exposure and HLA in healthy donors. TCRdb's table, derived via immunoSEQ multiplex PCR, lists solely in-frame clones and lacks some. Altogether approximately 180,000 clones are present, around nine tenths being singletons, with the ten largest covering about 1.7%. The sequencing sample was made of PBMCs. The origin of the receptors is a woman younger than 30 in good health and CMV-seronegative. Both conserved end residues are part of each CDR3. D genes are given only for firm matches. Clone size is shown for a subset of rows, as once, few, many or a class of expanded clone.

j_gene	v_gene	d_gene	abundance	CDR3aa	CDR3nt
TRBJ2-5	TRBV4-3	-	-	CASSQNSGQETQYF	TGCGCCAGCAGCCAAAATTCGGGACAAGAGACCCAGTACTTC
TRBJ2-2	TRBV5-1	TRBD2	-	CASSPWTSGGFLTGELFF	TGCGCCAGCAGCCCATGGACTAGCGGGGGGTTTCTAACCGGGGAGCTGTTTTTT
TRBJ2-1	TRBV9	TRBD2	-	CASSLNGGNYNEQFF	TGTGCCAGCAGCCTCAACGGGGGGAACTACAATGAGCAGTTCTTC
TRBJ2-1	TRBV9	TRBD2	-	CASSALAGVYDEQFF	TGTGCCAGCAGCGCCCTAGCGGGAGTTTACGATGAGCAGTTCTTC
TRBJ2-4	TRBV9	TRBD2	-	CASSVASGTNGGVQYF	TGTGCCAGCAGCGTAGCCTCCGGGACCAATGGGGGGGTCCAGTACTTC
TRBJ1-3	TRBV6-5	-	-	CASSYDSSGNTIYF	TGTGCCAGCAGTTACGACAGCTCTGGAAACACCATATATTTT
TRBJ1-2	TRBV13	-	-	CASSLRVPLDYGYTF	TGTGCCAGCAGCTTGCGGGTCCCACTGGACTATGGCTACACCTTC
TRBJ1-1	TRBV4-2	-	-	CASSQDRAGTEAFF	TGTGCCAGCAGCCAAGATCGAGCGGGCACTGAAGCTTTCTTT
TRBJ2-7	TRBV5-1	-	-	CASSLSQGSSYEQYF	TGCGCCAGCAGCTTAAGTCAGGGCTCTTCCTACGAGCAGTACTTC
TRBJ2-3	TRBV6-5	TRBD1	-	CASSTTGSTDTQYF	TGTGCCAGCAGTACGACAGGGAGCACAGATACGCAGTATTTT
TRBJ1-5	TRBV6-1	-	-	CASSERWGLKPQHF	TGTGCCAGCAGTGAGAGGTGGGGGCTAAAGCCCCAGCATTTT
TRBJ1-5	TRBV7-2	TRBD1	-	CASSFGDRSGNQPQHF	TGTGCCAGCAGCTTCGGGGACAGGAGCGGCAATCAGCCCCAGCATTTT
TRBJ2-7	TRBV29-1	-	-	CSASGETNYEQYF	TGCAGCGCCTCAGGGGAAACCAACTACGAGCAGTACTTC
TRBJ2-1	TRBV9	-	-	CASSSKERSSYNEQFF	TGTGCCAGCAGCTCAAAGGAGCGGAGCTCCTACAATGAGCAGTTCTTC
TRBJ2-5	TRBV5-4	TRBD1	once	CASTETGGEETQYF	TGTGCCAGCACCGAGACAGGGGGCGAAGAGACCCAGTACTTC
TRBJ1-2	TRBV2	TRBD1	-	CASKTGTGINYGYTF	TGTGCCAGCAAGACCGGGACAGGAATTAACTATGGCTACACCTTC
TRBJ1-5	TRBV2	TRBD1	once	CASSHDRAYSNQPQHF	TGTGCCAGCAGCCATGACAGGGCGTATAGCAATCAGCCCCAGCATTTT
TRBJ1-3	TRBV6-1	TRBD1	few	CASSDRTGGPGNTIYF	TGTGCCAGCAGTGACCGGACAGGGGGTCCTGGAAACACCATATATTTT
TRBJ1-5	TRBV29-1	TRBD1	-	CSVRGRGTQPQHF	TGCAGTGTAAGGGGGCGTGGCACTCAGCCCCAGCATTTT
TRBJ2-1	TRBV5-1	TRBD2	-	CASSLTGTRSYNEQFF	TGCGCCAGCAGCCTTACCGGGACTAGAAGCTACAATGAGCAGTTCTTC
TRBJ2-3	TRBV2	TRBD2	-	CASSGLAVTDTQYF	TGTGCCAGTTCGGGACTAGCGGTCACAGATACGCAGTATTTT
TRBJ1-2	TRBV7-9	-	-	CASNSGSLNYGYTF	TGTGCCAGCAACTCAGGGTCACTAAACTATGGCTACACCTTC
TRBJ1-4	TRBV4-2	-	-	CASSLDSYNEKLFF	TGTGCCAGCAGCCTTGACAGTTATAATGAAAAACTGTTTTTT
TRBJ1-3	TRBV5-8	-	-	CASSARLSFSGNTIYF	TGTGCCAGCAGCGCCCGCCTAAGTTTCTCTGGAAACACCATATATTTT
TRBJ2-1	TRBV7-9	TRBD2	-	CASSLRLAAVPKQFF	TGTGCCAGCAGCTTAAGGCTAGCGGCAGTCCCAAAGCAGTTCTTC
TRBJ2-7	TRBV10-1	TRBD1	-	CASSTGQGDEQYF	TGCGCCAGCAGTACGGGACAGGGTGACGAGCAGTACTTC
TRBJ2-2	TRBV7-2	TRBD2	-	CASSFVSGRNTGELFF	TGTGCCAGCAGCTTTGTTAGCGGGAGGAACACCGGGGAGCTGTTTTTT
TRBJ2-1	TRBV7-6	TRBD2	-	CASSLATSGSNEQFF	TGTGCCAGCAGCTTAGCTACTAGCGGGAGCAATGAGCAGTTCTTC
TRBJ1-5	TRBV7-2	-	once	CASAQRGNQPQHF	TGTGCCAGCGCTCAGAGGGGGAATCAGCCCCAGCATTTT
TRBJ2-5	TRBV7-6	TRBD2	-	CASSLGAGRQETQYF	TGTGCCAGCAGCTTGGGAGCGGGGAGACAGGAGACCCAGTACTTC
TRBJ1-3	TRBV5-1	-	-	CASSPRGSGNTIYF	TGCGCCAGCAGCCCAAGGGGGTCTGGAAACACCATATATTTT
TRBJ2-3	TRBV6-6	-	-	CASSYSRLRGTDTQYF	TGTGCCAGCAGTTACTCGAGGCTGAGGGGCACAGATACGCAGTATTTT
TRBJ1-5	TRBV7-8	-	-	CASSLAGWGGSNQPQHF	TGTGCCAGCAGCTTAGCAGGGTGGGGGGGTAGCAATCAGCCCCAGCATTTT
TRBJ2-7	TRBV5-1	TRBD1	-	CASSLSGTGGYEQYF	TGCGCCAGCAGCTTATCCGGGACAGGGGGCTACGAGCAGTACTTC
TRBJ2-3	TRBV9	-	-	CASSLSSLHTDTQYF	TGTGCCAGCAGCCTCTCGAGCCTGCACACAGATACGCAGTATTTT
TRBJ2-7	TRBV18	TRBD2	-	CASSTGTSGRGGYEQYF	TGTGCCAGCTCAACCGGGACTAGCGGGAGAGGCGGGTACGAGCAGTACTTC
TRBJ1-5	TRBV6-5	TRBD1	few	CASQDREGQPQHF	TGTGCCAGCCAGGACAGGGAGGGTCAGCCCCAGCATTTT
TRBJ2-7	TRBV7-6	TRBD1	-	CASSTGQGNYEQYF	TGTGCCAGCAGCACGGGACAGGGGAACTACGAGCAGTACTTC
TRBJ1-1	TRBV5-4	-	-	CASSQQGRTGTEAFF	TGTGCCAGCAGCCAACAGGGACGGACCGGGACTGAAGCTTTCTTT
TRBJ1-3	TRBV6-1	TRBD1	once	CASSEVAGGAAGNTIYF	TGTGCCAGCAGTGAAGTGGCAGGGGGCGCAGCTGGAAACACCATATATTTT
TRBJ1-3	TRBV19	-	-	CASSPGLSGNTIYF	TGTGCCAGTAGTCCGGGACTCTCTGGAAACACCATATATTTT
TRBJ2-1	TRBV4-1	-	-	CASSQDPLYNEQFF	TGCGCCAGCAGCCAAGATCCACTTTACAATGAGCAGTTCTTC
TRBJ2-1	TRBV7-9	TRBD2	-	CASSSIAGVYNEQFF	TGTGCCAGCAGCTCCATAGCGGGAGTGTACAATGAGCAGTTCTTC
TRBJ1-5	TRBV2	-	-	CASTRGSNQPQHF	TGTGCCAGCACAAGGGGAAGCAATCAGCCCCAGCATTTT
TRBJ2-2	TRBV6-1	-	-	CASNQLGTGELFF	TGTGCCAGCAACCAACTCGGCACCGGGGAGCTGTTTTTT
TRBJ2-7	TRBV9	-	once	CASSPSGAQDEQYF	TGTGCCAGCAGCCCCTCAGGGGCGCAGGACGAGCAGTACTTC
TRBJ1-5	TRBV6-5	TRBD1	-	CASSLRDSDQPQHF	TGTGCCAGCAGTCTCCGGGACAGTGATCAGCCCCAGCATTTT
TRBJ2-5	TRBV11-2	-	few	CASSPEWALETQYF	TGTGCCAGCAGCCCTGAGTGGGCCTTGGAGACCCAGTACTTC
TRBJ1-5	TRBV19	TRBD1	-	CASSSATGQGGNQPQHF	TGTGCCAGTAGTTCCGCGACGGGACAGGGTGGCAATCAGCCCCAGCATTTT
TRBJ2-1	TRBV5-4	-	once	CASSLSTSTHEQFF	TGTGCCAGCAGCCTTTCAACTAGCACCCATGAGCAGTTCTTC
TRBJ2-3	TRBV6-5	-	-	CASKRTGTDTQYF	TGTGCCAGCAAAAGGACTGGCACAGATACGCAGTATTTT
TRBJ2-4	TRBV9	TRBD1	few	CASNLRGDRNIQYF	TGTGCCAGCAACCTTCGAGGGGACAGAAACATTCAGTACTTC
TRBJ2-5	TRBV15	TRBD2	once	CATSRDRTSGVRTQYF	TGTGCCACCAGCAGAGACCGGACTAGCGGGGTACGGACCCAGTACTTC
TRBJ2-2	TRBV6-6	TRBD1	-	CASIQGQGFTGELFF	TGTGCCAGCATCCAGGGACAGGGATTTACCGGGGAGCTGTTTTTT
TRBJ1-1	TRBV28	TRBD1	-	CASSRTGTNTEAFF	TGTGCCAGCAGTCGGACAGGGACGAACACTGAAGCTTTCTTT
TRBJ2-2	TRBV19	-	-	CASRPGGGRTGELFF	TGTGCCAGTAGGCCTGGGGGAGGCCGCACCGGGGAGCTGTTTTTT
TRBJ1-5	TRBV11-2	-	once	CASSLVRRGGYSNQPQHF	TGTGCCAGCAGCTTAGTTCGTAGGGGGGGATATAGCAATCAGCCCCAGCATTTT
TRBJ1-2	TRBV18	TRBD1	-	CASSFTGTGGENYGYTF	TGTGCCAGCTCATTCACCGGGACAGGGGGCGAGAACTATGGCTACACCTTC
TRBJ2-2	TRBV13	TRBD1	-	CASSFGQGNTGELFF	TGTGCCAGCAGCTTCGGACAGGGGAACACCGGGGAGCTGTTTTTT
TRBJ2-5	TRBV19	TRBD2	-	CASSKPGLAGLRETQYF	TGTGCCAGTAGTAAGCCGGGACTAGCGGGGCTAAGGGAGACCCAGTACTTC